One sample yielded the 25 T cell receptor beta chains listed below, sequenced in a study of beta chain features in type 1 diabetes. General study findings and limits: Moderately but significantly shorter TCRB CDR3s were found in Type 1 diabetes patients in all four CD4+ subsets.

The isolated RNA, all of it, was reverse transcribed, so expressed TCRB transcripts were what got sequenced. Measured with immunoSEQ multiplex PCR; TCRdb has only the in-frame clones, and not every one. The data hold under 400,000 clones, with approximately 12% observed a single time. These receptors lack a known antigen. The sequenced sample consisted of naive CD4+ T cells from blood. Receptors were obtained from a woman aged 18 to 35 with type 1 diabetes.

This clone was observed a few times. This CDR3 reads CASSSGTGTYEQYF. In nucleotides, the CDR3 is TGTGCCAGCAGCTCCGGGACAGGGACCTACGAGCAGTACTTC. This chain links TRBV7-9 with TRBJ2-7, with TRBD1 matching 9 bases. CDR3 length equals 14 residues. CDR1 is SEHNR, CDR2 FQNEAQ, per germline (reference sequence). V shed 4 bases and J 2 bases; nucleotides not matched to a gene: 3.

This clone was observed a handful of times. The V and J genes are TRBV5-1 and TRBJ2-7, with a weak D call TRBD2 (5 bases). The CDR3 contains 13 residues. Germline V CDR1 and CDR2: SGHRS, YFSETQ. Trimming removed 1 base from V and 2 bases from J, with 7 bases in between. In nucleotides, the CDR3 is TGCGCCAGCAGCTTGCCCGGGGCCTACGAGCAGTACTTC. Its protein product is CASSLPGAYEQYF.

This chain links TRBV14 with TRBJ2-5, with TRBD1 identical over 7 bases. CDR3 length: 15 amino acids. Germline lookup yields CDR1 SGHDN and CDR2 FVKESK. Trimming cost V 1 base and J 5 bases; bases outside gene matches: 7. The CDR3 is CASSQGDRVWETQYF. The CDR3 DNA follows: TGTGCCAGCAGCCAAGGAGACAGGGTATGGGAGACCCAGTACTTC.

The chain couples TRBV21-1 to TRBJ2-1; no DNA check was done on the table's D call, TRBD2. TRBV21-1 is tagged as a pseudogene. CDR3 length equals 16 residues. The CDR3 loop is CASSKGGFLGGGEQFF. The DNA for the CDR3 is TGTGCCAGCAGCAAAGGGGGCTTCTTGGGGGGAGGTGAGCAGTTCTTC.

The chain employs TRBV11-2 and TRBJ2-3; possible D gene TRBD1, 6 bases. With 5 bases removed from V and 2 bases from J, the gap between germline ends came to 14 bases. Per germline, CDR1 SGHAT and CDR2 FQNNGV. The CDR3 length is 15 residues. CDR3: CASSVRGGATDTQYF. The CDR3 DNA follows: TGTGCCAGCAGCGTCAGAGGGGGAGCCACAGATACGCAGTATTTT.

The genes are TRBV5-4 and TRBJ1-1; D ambiguous. Trimming shortened V by 4 bases and J by 0 bases, and 13 bases separated the two germline ends. CDR1 and CDR2 from the germline V gene are SGHNT and YYREEE (reference sequence). The CDR3 loop spans 15 amino acids. The CDR3 nucleotides are TGTGCCAGCAGCCCCTCCGGAGATATGAACACTGAAGCTTTCTTT. Translating it yields CASSPSGDMNTEAFF.

This chain links TRBV4-3 with TRBJ1-5; no clear D. CDR1 LGHNA and CDR2 YSLEER come from the germline V gene. Trimming cost V 0 bases and J 7 bases, with 13 bases left between them. The CDR3 totals 15 residues. CDR3 sequence reads: CASSQDRGRGQPQHF. CDR3 nucleotides: TGCGCCAGCAGCCAAGATAGAGGACGCGGGCAGCCCCAGCATTTT.

The chain employs TRBV14 and TRBJ2-3; D uncertain. Between the trimmed V and J ends, which lost 2 bases and 3 bases, there was a span of 9 bases. CDR1 is SGHDN, CDR2 FVKESK, per germline. The CDR3 runs 14 residues. The CDR3 nucleotides read TGTGCCAGCAGCCAATCCCCACAGACAGATACGCAGTATTTT. This gives the protein CASSQSPQTDTQYF.

This clone was found a few times. The chain's CDR3 is CASSRGSTTYEQYF. The DNA of the CDR3 is TGTGCCAGCAGTAGGGGAAGCACCACCTACGAGCAGTACTTC. The chain recombines TRBV25-1 with TRBJ2-7, with D possibly matching TRBD1 (5 bases). V was shortened by 5 bases and J by 2 bases, with 13 bases between the two germline ends. The CDR3 is 14 amino acids. CDR1 and CDR2 from the germline V gene are MGHDK and SYGVNS.

Only a few counts were recorded for this clone. J is TRBJ2-7 and V is TRBV14, with D possibly TRBD1 on 6 matching bases. The germline V gene has CDR1 SGHDN and CDR2 FVKESK. V gave up 3 bases and J gave up 3 bases, with 15 bases separating them. The CDR3 is 15 residues long. CDR3 loop: CASSQVWTALYEQYF. In DNA form, the CDR3 reads TGTGCCAGCAGCCAGGTGTGGACAGCACTCTACGAGCAGTACTTC.

This clone occurred a few times. V usage is TRBV7-9 and J usage is TRBJ1-1, with unresolved D. Trimming removed 1 base from V and 1 base from J, with 10 bases in between. This CDR3 comprises 15 residues. CDR1 is SEHNR, CDR2 FQNEAQ, per germline (reference sequence). The chain's CDR3 is CASSLVTGENTEAFF. The DNA of the CDR3 is TGTGCCAGCAGCTTAGTCACCGGGGAGAACACTGAAGCTTTCTTT. The full variable domain, in which reference TRBV7-9 and TRBJ1-1 provide the parts outside the CDR3, is DTGVSQNPRHKITKRGQNVTFRCDPISEHNRLYWYRQTLGQGPEFLTYFQNEAQLEKSRLLSDRFSAERPKGSFSTLEIQRTEQGDSAMYLCASSLVTGENTEAFFGQGTRLTVV.

The V and J genes are TRBV11-2 and TRBJ2-4; 8 nucleotides agree with TRBD1. The CDR3 extends over 13 amino acids. J gave up 13 bases and V 5 bases, and 10 bases lay outside the gene matches. Per the germline V gene, CDR1 is SGHAT and CDR2 is FQNNGV. The CDR3 coding sequence is TGTGCCAGCAGCACACACGACAGGGGTCCGCAGTACTTC. Protein: CASSTHDRGPQYF.

This clone came up a few times. The rearrangement joins TRBV7-2 to TRBJ2-2; maybe TRBD2 (5 bases). CDR1 is SGHTA and CDR2 is FQGNSA in the germline V gene. With 5 bases removed from V and 4 bases from J, the gap between germline ends came to 11 bases. The CDR3 runs to 14 residues. The CDR3, as DNA: TGTGCCAGCAGCCCGGGGTTCGGCACCGGGGAGCTGTTTTTT. It encodes CASSPGFGTGELFF. The whole variable domain, remainder taken from reference TRBV7-2 and TRBJ2-2, is GAGVSQSPSNKVTEKGKDVELRCDPISGHTALYWYRQSLGQGLEFLIYFQGNSAPDKSGLPSDRFSAERTGGSVSTLTIQRTQQEDSAVYLCASSPGFGTGELFFGEGSRLTVL.

The V gene is TRBV7-9, the J gene TRBJ2-3; TRBD2 matches 10 bases. V shed 5 bases and J 9 bases; nucleotides not matched to a gene: 11. Germline assignment: CDR1 SEHNR and CDR2 FQNEAQ (reference sequence). This CDR3 spans 15 amino acids. The CDR3 region has the DNA TGTGCCAGCAGCGTGGGCAGCGGGGGGGCAACCACGCAGTATTTT. Its protein product is CASSVGSGGATTQYF.

This clone was seen a handful of times. The chain carries TRBV4-1 and TRBJ2-7; 7 nucleotides match TRBD2. The CDR3 totals 15 residues. J lost 3 bases, V lost 2 bases, and 7 bases had no gene match. In germline, CDR1 is MGHRA, CDR2 YSYEKL. In nucleotides, the CDR3 is TGCGCCAGCAGCCAACCGGGACTAAGAGGCTACGAGCAGTACTTC. Translating it yields CASSQPGLRGYEQYF.

The V and J genes are TRBV18 and TRBJ1-1; 7 bases align to TRBD1. The trim removed 3 bases at V and 4 bases at J, leaving 5 bases unmatched. Germline CDR1 reads KGHSH; CDR2 reads LQKENI. This CDR3 spans 14 amino acids. CDR3 protein: CASSPTGVRTEAFF. The CDR3 DNA reads as TGTGCCAGCTCACCTACAGGGGTTCGCACTGAAGCTTTCTTT.

This clone was detected a few times. The DNA of the CDR3 is TGCGCCACCTCCTCACTCCGGCTCAGGGGGCCGCTGGTAGTCCTCCACTTT. Translated: CATSSLRLRGPLVVLHF. This sequence joins TRBV23-1 and TRBJ1-6; 8 bases agree with TRBD1. TRBV23-1 counts as an open reading frame of uncertain function. Trimming took 10 bases from V and 15 from J; bases not matched to a gene: 26. There are 17 residues in the CDR3.

J is TRBJ2-5 and V is TRBV28; 13 bases are shared with TRBD2. V lost 6 bases and J lost 10; bases outside the gene matches: 11. Germline V gene sequence: CDR1 MDHEN, CDR2 SYDVKM. This CDR3 has 15 residues. CDR3 DNA sequence: TGTGCCAGCAGGTCAGGACTAGCGGGAGTCGGGTTCCAGTACTTC. Residues: CASRSGLAGVGFQYF. Based on the CDR3 plus reference TRBV28 and TRBJ2-5, the full variable domain is DVKVTQSSRYLVKRTGEKVFLECVQDMDHENMFWYRQDPGLGLRLIYFSYDVKMKEKGDIPEGYSVSREKKERFSLILESASTNQTSMYLCASRSGLAGVGFQYFGPGTRLLVL.

The chain has TRBV7-9 and TRBJ2-1; 8 bases match TRBD2. The V segment lost 5 bases and the J segment 5 bases; nucleotides outside the gene matches: 8. CDR1 and CDR2 from the germline V gene are SEHNR and FQNEAQ (reference sequence). The CDR3 sequence is 15 residues long. The CDR3: CASSRVATSDNEQFF. CDR3 nucleotides: TGTGCCAGCAGCCGGGTGGCGACTAGCGACAATGAGCAGTTCTTC. The complete variable domain, with remaining parts taken from reference TRBV7-9 and TRBJ2-1, reads DTGVSQNPRHKITKRGQNVTFRCDPISEHNRLYWYRQTLGQGPEFLTYFQNEAQLEKSRLLSDRFSAERPKGSFSTLEIQRTEQGDSAMYLCASSRVATSDNEQFFGPGTRLTVL.

This clone was counted between two and nine times. The rearrangement links TRBV7-2 to TRBJ2-1; TRBD2 matches 7 bases. The CDR3 loop spans 15 amino acids. Losses at the gene ends were 5 bases for V and 10 bases for J; bases not matched to a gene: 14. Germline values: CDR1 SGHTA, CDR2 FQGNSA. The CDR3 is CASSLPEGGPLEQFF. CDR3 DNA: TGTGCCAGCAGCCTGCCGGAGGGAGGGCCTTTGGAGCAGTTCTTC.

This clone occurred a few times. The genes are TRBV14 and TRBJ2-2; 8 bases agree with TRBD1. CDR3 length: 15 amino acids. Germline CDR1 reads SGHDN; CDR2 reads FVKESK. V dropped 3 bases and J dropped 7; count of bases not matched to a gene: 7. CDR3 region: CASSHVTGANGELFF. CDR3 coding DNA: TGTGCCAGCAGCCATGTGACAGGGGCGAACGGGGAGCTGTTTTTT.

This clone was seen a handful of times. The rearrangement links TRBV7-2 to TRBJ2-4; TRBD1 matches 10 bases. This CDR3 has 13 residues. From germline, CDR1 is SGHTA and CDR2 FQGNSA. The V gene end was trimmed by 3 bases and the J gene end by 9 bases; junction bases not matched to a gene: 2. CDR3 bases: TGTGCCAGCAGCTTCCGGGACAGGGGCATTCAGTACTTC. Protein: CASSFRDRGIQYF.

This chain links TRBV9 with TRBJ1-6; TRBD1 matches at 7 bases. CDR1 and CDR2 from the germline V gene are SGDLS and YYNGEE. This CDR3 spans 14 amino acids. After removal of 3 bases from V and 10 bases from J, the junction contained 7 bases not matched to a gene. The CDR3 is CASSEDRVWSPLHF. The CDR3 nucleotides read TGTGCCAGCAGCGAAGACAGGGTATGGTCACCCCTCCACTTT.

This clone appeared a few times. The V and J genes are TRBV18 and TRBJ2-4; TRBD2 might be the D (5 bases). This CDR3 has 16 amino acids. CDR1 and CDR2 from the germline V gene are KGHSH and LQKENI. Trimming left V 0 bases short and J 2 bases short, with 11 bases between. The CDR3 DNA sequence: TGTGCCAGCTCACCACCGGAGGCGCGGCCCAAAAACATTCAGTACTTC. It translates to CASSPPEARPKNIQYF. Combining the CDR3 with reference TRBV18 and TRBJ2-4 gives the whole variable domain NAGVMQNPRHLVRRRGQEARLRCSPMKGHSHVYWYRQLPEEGLKFMVYLQKENIIDESGMPKERFSAEFPKEGPSILRIQQVVRGDSAAYFCASSPPEARPKNIQYFGAGTRLSVL.

This clone was counted a few times. This sequence joins TRBV5-1 and TRBJ1-1; possible D gene TRBD1, 6 bases. Per germline, CDR1 SGHRS and CDR2 YFSETQ. The CDR3 has 16 residues. V shed 2 bases and J shed 5 bases, with 19 bases lying between them. Written as DNA, the CDR3 is TGCGCCAGCAGCTTCGACGAGGGGGTAGGATTGACTGAAGCTTTCTTT. Translation gives CASSFDEGVGLTEAFF.